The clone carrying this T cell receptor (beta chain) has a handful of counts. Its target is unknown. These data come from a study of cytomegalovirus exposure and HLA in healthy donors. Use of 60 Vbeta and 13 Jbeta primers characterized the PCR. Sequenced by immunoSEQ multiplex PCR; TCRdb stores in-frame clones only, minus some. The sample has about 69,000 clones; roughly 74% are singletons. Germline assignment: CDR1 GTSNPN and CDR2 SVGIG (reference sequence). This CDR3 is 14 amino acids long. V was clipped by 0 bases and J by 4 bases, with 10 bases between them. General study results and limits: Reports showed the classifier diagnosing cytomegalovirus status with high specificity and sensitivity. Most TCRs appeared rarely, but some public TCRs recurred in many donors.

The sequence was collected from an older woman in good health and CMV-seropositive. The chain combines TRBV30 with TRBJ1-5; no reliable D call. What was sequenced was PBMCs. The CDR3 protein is CAWSVGILNQPQHF. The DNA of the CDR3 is TGTGCCTGGAGTGTGGGCATCTTGAATCAGCCCCAGCATTTT.